These T cell receptor beta chains were read from a single sample in a study of T-cell memory formation after mild COVID-19. TCRdb re-analysed the 5' RACE reads in MiXCR, keeping a single row per CDR3 protein. The table has some 310,000 distinct CDR3 sequences, under 25% seen once. Sequencing was performed on PBMCs or a T cell subset sorted from them (not recorded which). The receptors were gathered from a man between 18 and 35 years old who had mild COVID-19 (a few samples of this study predate the infection). Cell type and time point are not known. The CDR3 runs from the conserved cysteine through the conserved F or W. A D gene is named only where the DNA matches it firmly. Only some rows state a clone size, as once, few, many or a class for expanded clones.

length: 14; size: few; J: TRBJ2-5; D: -; V: TRBV21-1; DNA: TGTGCCAGCACCGCTTTGAGAGGGGAAGAGACCCAGTACTTC; CDR3: CASTALRGEETQYF
length: 14; size: many; J: TRBJ2-3; D: -; V: TRBV5-6; DNA: TGTGCCAGCAGCTTGAGTCCCCGCACAGATACGCAGTATTTT; CDR3: CASSLSPRTDTQYF
length: 16; size: -; J: TRBJ2-7; D: TRBD2; V: TRBV6-2/TRBV6-3; DNA: TGTGCCAGCAGCGCCGACACTAGCGGGGGACGCTACGAGCAGTACTTC; CDR3: CASSADTSGGRYEQYF
length: 13; size: few; J: TRBJ1-1; D: -; V: TRBV29-1; DNA: TGCAGCGTTGCCGTCAGAATGAACACTGAAGCTTTCTTT; CDR3: CSVAVRMNTEAFF
length: 12; size: -; J: TRBJ1-1; D: -; V: TRBV7-9; DNA: TGTGCCGTCTCCGGGTTCTATACTGAAGCTTTCTTT; CDR3: CAVSGFYTEAFF
length: 12; size: -; J: TRBJ2-3; D: -; V: TRBV11-2; DNA: TGTGCCAGCAGCATTGGCACAGATACGCAGTATTTT; CDR3: CASSIGTDTQYF
length: 13; size: -; J: TRBJ1-5; D: -; V: TRBV2; DNA: TGTGCCAGCAACGGACAGTACAATCAGCCCCAGCATTTT; CDR3: CASNGQYNQPQHF
length: 13; size: few; J: TRBJ1-1; D: -; V: TRBV27; DNA: TGTGCCAGCAGCGACGTCGGGACGTCTGAAGCTTTCTTT; CDR3: CASSDVGTSEAFF
length: 11; size: -; J: TRBJ1-5; D: -; V: TRBV6-2/TRBV6-3; DNA: TGTGCCAGCAGTTATCCTCAGCCCCAGCATTTT; CDR3: CASSYPQPQHF
length: 13; size: -; J: TRBJ2-1; D: -; V: TRBV29-1; DNA: TGCAGCGTTGGTGCCGGCAGTGGCAATGAGCAGTTCTTC; CDR3: CSVGAGSGNEQFF
length: 15; size: -; J: TRBJ1-4; D: TRBD1; V: TRBV10-2; DNA: TGCGCCAGTCAATCCAGGCGGACAGGGGAGAGAAAACTGTTTTTT; CDR3: CASQSRRTGERKLFF
length: 17; size: -; J: TRBJ2-1; D: -; V: TRBV9; DNA: TGTGCCAGCAGCGGGGGGGCAGGGGTTTCAGTGAACAATGAGCAGTTCTTC; CDR3: CASSGGAGVSVNNEQFF
length: 16; size: -; J: TRBJ1-5; D: -; V: TRBV20-1; DNA: TGCAGTGCTAGAGACTTAAGGTCCGACAGGAATCAGCCCCAGCATTTT; CDR3: CSARDLRSDRNQPQHF
length: 16; size: few; J: TRBJ2-4; D: TRBD2; V: TRBV27; DNA: TGTGCCAGCAGTCTTGTAGCGGGGGGGCCCGTAAACATTCAGTACTTC; CDR3: CASSLVAGGPVNIQYF
length: 14; size: few; J: TRBJ2-3; D: -; V: TRBV12-3/TRBV12-4; DNA: TGTGCCAGCAGCCCCCCCGTAAAGGCAGATACGCAGTATTTT; CDR3: CASSPPVKADTQYF
length: 14; size: -; J: TRBJ2-3; D: -; V: TRBV2; DNA: TGTGCCAGCAGGTCCCCGAGGGATGCAGATACGCAGTATTTT; CDR3: CASRSPRDADTQYF
length: 14; size: once; J: TRBJ1-1; D: -; V: TRBV7-6; DNA: TGTGCCAGCAGCTTAGGTTGGGACGTCAGCGAAGCTTTCTTT; CDR3: CASSLGWDVSEAFF
length: 15; size: -; J: TRBJ1-1; D: TRBD1; V: TRBV6-1; DNA: TGTGCCAGCACCTTGGCGGACAGGATGAACACTGAAGCTTTCTTT; CDR3: CASTLADRMNTEAFF
length: 15; size: few; J: TRBJ1-6; D: TRBD1; V: TRBV2; DNA: TGTGCCAGCAGTGAAAACAGGGGAGGAAATTCACCCCTCCACTTT; CDR3: CASSENRGGNSPLHF
length: 15; size: few; J: TRBJ1-6; D: -; V: TRBV7-2; DNA: TGTGCCAGCAGGCCATCGGACACGGGAAATTCACCCCTCCACTTT; CDR3: CASRPSDTGNSPLHF
length: 12; size: few; J: TRBJ1-2; D: -; V: TRBV6-2/TRBV6-3; DNA: TGTGCCAGCAGTTACTCGAACGCTCGCTACACCTTC; CDR3: CASSYSNARYTF
length: 14; size: -; J: TRBJ2-3; D: -; V: TRBV4-2; DNA: TGTGCCAGCAGCCAAAGTTGGCAAGGAGATACGCAGTATTTT; CDR3: CASSQSWQGDTQYF
length: 15; size: -; J: TRBJ1-4; D: -; V: TRBV29-1; DNA: TGCAGCGTTGAAAGGTTAGGGACTGGGGAAGAAAAACTGTTTTTT; CDR3: CSVERLGTGEEKLFF
length: 15; size: few; J: TRBJ1-2; D: -; V: TRBV11-2; DNA: TGTGCCAGCAGCCCGGCCCCGAGAGAGTCCTATGGCTACACCTTC; CDR3: CASSPAPRESYGYTF
length: 15; size: -; J: TRBJ1-1; D: TRBD1; V: TRBV5-1; DNA: TGCGCCAGCAACGCGGGACAGGGGCAGGACACTGAAGCTTTCTTT; CDR3: CASNAGQGQDTEAFF
length: 13; size: few; J: TRBJ2-7; D: TRBD1; V: TRBV27; DNA: TGTGCCAGCAGTATCGGGACAGGCTACGAGCAGTACTTC; CDR3: CASSIGTGYEQYF
length: 15; size: few; J: TRBJ2-3; D: -; V: TRBV27; DNA: TGTGCCAGCAGCCTACCTGGTTTAGCAGCAGATACGCAGTATTTT; CDR3: CASSLPGLAADTQYF
length: 16; size: few; J: TRBJ2-3; D: TRBD2; V: TRBV7-9; DNA: TGTGCCAGCAGCTTAGGAGTACTAGCGCTCACAGATACGCAGTATTTT; CDR3: CASSLGVLALTDTQYF
length: 15; size: few; J: TRBJ2-5; D: TRBD1; V: TRBV7-9; DNA: TGTGCCAGCAGCTCGGCGGGACAGGCCGGGGGGACCCAGTACTTC; CDR3: CASSSAGQAGGTQYF
length: 15; size: -; J: TRBJ1-6; D: -; V: TRBV4-3; DNA: TGCGCCAGCAGCCAAGTTTGGGGGCCCAATTCACCCCTCCACTTT; CDR3: CASSQVWGPNSPLHF
length: 14; size: many; J: TRBJ1-1; D: TRBD1; V: TRBV12-3/TRBV12-4; DNA: TGTGCCAGCAGTTCCGGACAGGGTATCACTGAAGCTTTCTTT; CDR3: CASSSGQGITEAFF
length: 15; size: -; J: TRBJ1-2; D: -; V: TRBV4-2; DNA: TGTGCCAGCAGCCAAGAGGGGGCTATGGACTATGGCTACACCTTC; CDR3: CASSQEGAMDYGYTF
length: 11; size: -; J: TRBJ2-2; D: -; V: TRBV21-1; DNA: TGTGCCAGCTGGGATGCAAGGGGGCTGTTTTTT; CDR3: CASWDARGLFF
length: 17; size: -; J: TRBJ2-1; D: -; V: TRBV5-1; DNA: TGCGCCAGCAGCTCAGAGAGTGTGGGACTCTCCTACAATGAGCAGTTCTTC; CDR3: CASSSESVGLSYNEQFF
length: 12; size: many; J: TRBJ2-5; D: TRBD2; V: TRBV6-5; DNA: TGTGCCAGCAGTTTGGCGGGGGGGACCCAGTACTTC; CDR3: CASSLAGGTQYF
length: 14; size: few; J: TRBJ2-5; D: TRBD2; V: TRBV4-1; DNA: TGCGCCAGCAGCCAAGGCCTAGCGGGGAAGACCCAGTACTTC; CDR3: CASSQGLAGKTQYF
length: 14; size: many; J: TRBJ2-5; D: -; V: TRBV5-1; DNA: TGCGCCAGCAGCCTCAACGTTTACCAAGAGACCCAGTACTTC; CDR3: CASSLNVYQETQYF
length: 15; size: few; J: TRBJ2-1; D: TRBD2; V: TRBV5-1; DNA: TGCGCCAGCAGCTCGATAGCGGGGGGGCCCAATGAGCAGTTCTTC; CDR3: CASSSIAGGPNEQFF
length: 15; size: few; J: TRBJ2-5; D: -; V: TRBV7-9; DNA: TGTGCCAGCAGCTCCGGGGCGGAGGGTGTGGAGACCCAGTACTTC; CDR3: CASSSGAEGVETQYF
length: 11; size: few; J: TRBJ2-5; D: -; V: TRBV6-2/TRBV6-3; DNA: TGTGCCAGCAGTTACCTCGGGACCCAGTACTTC; CDR3: CASSYLGTQYF
length: 15; size: -; J: TRBJ1-2; D: -; V: TRBV9; DNA: TGTGCCAGCAGCGCGAAGGGACATCCCGACTATGGCTACACCTTC; CDR3: CASSAKGHPDYGYTF
length: 15; size: few; J: TRBJ1-1; D: -; V: TRBV5-1; DNA: TGCGCCAGCAGCCTCATCGGGGGGTCCCACACTGAAGCTTTCTTT; CDR3: CASSLIGGSHTEAFF
length: 16; size: few; J: TRBJ2-7; D: -; V: TRBV4-1; DNA: TGCGCCAGCAGCCAAGCACCGACCGGATACACCTACGAGCAGTACTTC; CDR3: CASSQAPTGYTYEQYF
length: 15; size: few; J: TRBJ2-1; D: TRBD2; V: TRBV7-6; DNA: TGTGCCAGCAGCGTAGGACTAGCGGGGTCTAATGAGCAGTTCTTC; CDR3: CASSVGLAGSNEQFF
length: 10; size: many; J: TRBJ1-1; D: -; V: TRBV29-1; DNA: TGCAGCGTTTCCAACACTGAAGCTTTCTTT; CDR3: CSVSNTEAFF
length: 14; size: many; J: TRBJ2-1; D: -; V: TRBV6-5; DNA: TGTGCCAGCACGTGGATGGAAGGGGATAATGAGCAGTTCTTC; CDR3: CASTWMEGDNEQFF
length: 15; size: many; J: TRBJ2-3; D: TRBD2; V: TRBV6-4; DNA: TGTGCCAGCAGTGAAGGCGGGGGGGCCGCAGATACGCAGTATTTT; CDR3: CASSEGGGAADTQYF